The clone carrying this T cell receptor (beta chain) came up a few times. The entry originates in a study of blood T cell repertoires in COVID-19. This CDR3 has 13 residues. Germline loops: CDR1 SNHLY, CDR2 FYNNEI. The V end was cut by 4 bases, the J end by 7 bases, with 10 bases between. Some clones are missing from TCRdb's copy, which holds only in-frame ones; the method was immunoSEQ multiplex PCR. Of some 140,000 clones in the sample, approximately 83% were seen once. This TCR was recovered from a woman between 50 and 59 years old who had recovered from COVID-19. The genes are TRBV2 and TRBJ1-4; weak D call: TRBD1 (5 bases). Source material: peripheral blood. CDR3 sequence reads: CASSGVQGEKLFF. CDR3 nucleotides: TGTGCCAGCAGTGGAGTTCAGGGTGAAAAACTGTTTTTT.